What follows are 7 T cell receptor beta chains derived from one specimen sequenced in a study of T cells after yellow fever vaccination. TCRdb itself ran the 5' RACE reads through MiXCR, one entry per CDR3 protein. The sample records some 260,000 distinct CDR3 sequences, roughly 5% being singletons. The sequencing used CD4+ T cells sorted from PBMCs, collected on the day of the yellow fever booster vaccination. All receptors derive from a man aged 18 to 35 who received the YFV17D yellow fever vaccine.

V usage is TRBV7-2 and J usage is TRBJ2-3, with a possible D match to TRBD2 (5 bases). The germline V and J ends were trimmed by 1 base and 3 bases, with 20 bases remaining between them. This CDR3 spans 18 amino acids. Germline CDR1 reads SGHTA; CDR2 reads FQGNSA. In nucleotides, the CDR3 is TGTGCCAGCAGCTTAGAGGGAGTGGGCATTGGGGTTACAGATACGCAGTATTTT. Protein sequence: CASSLEGVGIGVTDTQYF. The variable domain in full, completed from reference TRBV7-2 and TRBJ2-3, reads GAGVSQSPSNKVTEKGKDVELRCDPISGHTALYWYRQSLGQGLEFLIYFQGNSAPDKSGLPSDRFSAERTGGSVSTLTIQRTQQEDSAVYLCASSLEGVGIGVTDTQYFGPGTRLTVL.

The rearrangement joins TRBV6-1 to TRBJ2-3, with TRBD2 matching 10 bases. From germline, CDR1 is MNHNS and CDR2 SASEGT. This CDR3 has 15 amino acids. J was trimmed by 1 base and V by 6 bases; bases with no gene match: 4. The CDR3 bases are TGTGCCAGCAGGGTGCTAGCGGGGGGCACAGATACGCAGTATTTT. This translates into CASRVLAGGTDTQYF.

The rearrangement links TRBV6-5 to TRBJ1-1; TRBD1 might be the D (5 bases). The length of the CDR3 is 12 residues. V lost 7 bases, J lost 4 bases, and 10 bases lay in between. CDR1 is MNHEY, CDR2 SVGAGI, per germline. This CDR3 reads CASTAGGTEAFF. The CDR3 bases are TGTGCCAGCACCGCGGGGGGCACTGAAGCTTTCTTT.

This clonotype was counted between two and nine times. The J gene is TRBJ2-1, the V gene TRBV7-8, with D hard to call. The CDR3 covers 15 residues. Looked up from germline, CDR1 is SGHVS and CDR2 is FQNEAQ. The germline V and J ends were trimmed by 4 bases and 7 bases, with 17 bases remaining between them. The CDR3 reads CASSSRLGSLNEQFF. In DNA form, the CDR3 reads TGTGCCAGCAGCTCCCGCTTGGGTTCGTTGAATGAGCAGTTCTTC.

This clonotype was detected only a few times. The V call is TRBV20-1, the J call TRBJ1-5, with D possibly being TRBD1 (5 bases). The CDR3 runs 15 residues. The germline V gene encodes CDR1 DFQATT and CDR2 SNEGSKA (reference sequence). The V end lost 6 bases, the J end lost 0 bases, and 15 bases lay between the germline ends. This chain's CDR3 is CSAKTDSDSNQPQHF. CDR3 DNA sequence: TGCAGTGCCAAGACAGACAGCGATAGCAATCAGCCCCAGCATTTT.

CDR3 protein: CASPGGGALDTQYF. The CDR3 nucleotides are TGTGCCAGCCCGGGCGGGGGGGCGCTAGATACGCAGTATTTT. The genes are TRBV12-3 or TRBV12-4 and TRBJ2-3; 9 nucleotides line up with TRBD2. V lost 8 bases and J lost 5; bases outside the gene matches: 8. This CDR3 is built from 14 residues.

The rearrangement uses TRBV25-1 and TRBJ2-5; weak D call: TRBD2 (6 bases). The CDR3 is made up of 15 amino acids. Germline V gives CDR1 MGHDK, CDR2 SYGVNS. The ends were cut back, 4 bases at V and 2 bases at J, with 14 bases in the middle. CDR3 sequence: CASSGRLRGQETQYF. CDR3 DNA sequence: TGTGCCAGCAGTGGTCGGTTGCGGGGACAAGAGACCCAGTACTTC.